This TCR beta chain was observed in a study of graft-versus-host responses after intestinal transplantation (dated by TCRdb to about 2021). Study-level background: Multivisceral, liver-intestinal, or isolated intestinal transplants were received by the recipients. Samples from a few later patients were sequenced in-house on an Illumina MiSeq with MiXCR processing rather than by the commercial service. The cohort enrolled about two dozen intestinal transplant recipients including one retransplant, and 3 patients lacking pretransplant specimens were excluded. After intestinal transplantation, graft-versus-host and host-versus-graft alloreactive T cell clones in the graft, circulation and bone marrow were tracked using bulk TCR-beta CDR3 sequencing. Alloreactive clones were identified by sequencing pre-transplant mixed lymphocyte reaction products and comparing these products with unstimulated pre-transplant donor and recipient T cells. A peak of at least 4% donor T cells among recipient peripheral blood mononuclear cells was the definition used for donor T cell macrochimerism. All recipients received anti-thymocyte globulin induction followed by maintenance tacrolimus and steroids for 3 to 4 years. What the work shows at the level of the full study, not this receptor alone: GvH clones were detected in recipient bone marrow, and some appeared earlier in ileal mucosa or blood, consistent with an intestinal mucosal origin. In the allografts of patients with donor T cell macrochimerism, GvH to HvG T cell clonal ratios were high. Conclusions were limited by the relatively low number and heterogeneity of intestinal transplant patients. Early after transplant, peak levels of circulating GvH clones were found to be associated with declines in HvG clones.

Comment on this clone: Its specific antigen is unknown. No base qualities exist here, and no much larger clone lies one base off it.

The junction carries 14 bases between V and J, which are trimmed by 0 bases and 1 base respectively. The germline V gene specifies SGHRS as CDR1 and YFSETQ as CDR2. The CDR3 covers 16 residues, taking in both the cysteine and the phenylalanine. Only CDR3 DNA remains: 48 bases, in frame from the first base. Libraries were made using the immunoSEQ multiplex PCR assay. For most patients, genomic DNA was subjected to high-throughput TCR-beta CDR3 sequencing by Adaptive Biotechnologies. Turning to the authors' computational methods: TCR sequencing data were retrieved from Adaptive's ImmunoSEQ software for around 18 patients, whereas three other patients were processed with MiXCR and VDJtools. Because the origin of CDR3 nucleotide sequences shared between donor and recipient could not be assigned, those sequences were removed. To be classed as alloreactive, a clone needed at least 2-fold expansion over unstimulated cells and a minimum CFSE-low frequency of 0.002% (template counts) or 0.001% (read counts). Clones detected in sequenced pre-transplant spleen, lymph node, or MLR CFSE-low populations of the donor or recipient were defined as mappable. Cumulative frequency of alloreactive clones was calculated as a percentage of all sequences weighted by copy number. Imported from immuneACCESS, the table was reduced by TCRdb to in-frame sequences with V and J called. These copies leave out some clones; in studies compared against another copy, an unresolved V gene accounts for under half, and the cause of the remainder is not known. V, J and clone size are taken as reported in that table, and D and trimming were inferred from the DNA itself. Across this sample there are approximately 77,000 clones, with about 90% seen only once. Of the sample, 0.55% to 0.75% is held by the ten largest clones.

Blood samples were collected up to 4 times in the first month after transplant and then at least monthly when available. The sequencing here drew on PBMCs, taken 98 days after intestinal transplantation. This clonotype was sampled from a human patient who received an intestinal transplant, so some T cells may come from the graft donor. The sequence links TRBV5-1 to TRBJ2-7; no D gene call is confident. In nucleotide form, the sequence is TGCGCCAGCAGCTTGGATTTGGGGATTAGGTCCTACGAGCAGTACTTC. It is translated as CASSLDLGIRSYEQYF.